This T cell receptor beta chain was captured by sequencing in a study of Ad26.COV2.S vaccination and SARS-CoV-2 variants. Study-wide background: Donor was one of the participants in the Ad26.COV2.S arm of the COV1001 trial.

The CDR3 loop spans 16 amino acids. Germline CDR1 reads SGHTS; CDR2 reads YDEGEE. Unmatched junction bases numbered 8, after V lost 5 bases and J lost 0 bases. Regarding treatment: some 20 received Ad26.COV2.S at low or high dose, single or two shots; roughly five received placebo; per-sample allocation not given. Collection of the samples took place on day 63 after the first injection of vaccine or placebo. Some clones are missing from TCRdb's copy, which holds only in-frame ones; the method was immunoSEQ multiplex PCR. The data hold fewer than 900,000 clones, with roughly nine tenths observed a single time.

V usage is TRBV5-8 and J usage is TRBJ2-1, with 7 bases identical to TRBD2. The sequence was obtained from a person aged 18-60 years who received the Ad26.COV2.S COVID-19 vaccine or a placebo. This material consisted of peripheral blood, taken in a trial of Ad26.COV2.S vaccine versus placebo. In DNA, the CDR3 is TGTGCCAGCAGTATGCGCATAGCGGGCTCCTACAATGAGCAGTTCTTC. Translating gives CASSMRIAGSYNEQFF.